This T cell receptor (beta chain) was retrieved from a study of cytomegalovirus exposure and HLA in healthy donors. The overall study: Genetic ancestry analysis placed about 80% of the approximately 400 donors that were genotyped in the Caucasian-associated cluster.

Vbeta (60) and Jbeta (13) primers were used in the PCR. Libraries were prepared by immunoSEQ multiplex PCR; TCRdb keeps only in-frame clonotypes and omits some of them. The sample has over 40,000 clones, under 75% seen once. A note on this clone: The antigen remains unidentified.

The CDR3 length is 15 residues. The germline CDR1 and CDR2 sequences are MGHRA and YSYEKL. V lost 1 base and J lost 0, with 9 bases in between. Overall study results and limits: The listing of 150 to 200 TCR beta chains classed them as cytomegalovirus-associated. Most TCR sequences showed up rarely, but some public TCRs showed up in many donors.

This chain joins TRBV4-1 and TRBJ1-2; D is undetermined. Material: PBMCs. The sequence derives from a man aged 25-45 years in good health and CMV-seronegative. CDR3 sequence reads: CASSQVAGANYGYTF. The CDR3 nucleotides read TGCGCCAGCAGCCAAGTGGCCGGGGCTAACTATGGCTACACCTTC.